Shown below are 8 T cell receptor beta chains from a single sample sequenced in a study of blood T cell repertoires in COVID-19. Generated by immunoSEQ multiplex PCR, the TCRdb table keeps only in-frame clones and is missing some. Here the sample spans 24,000 or so clones, 75% to 90% being singletons. Sequenced sample: peripheral blood. The receptor source for this set is a human donor with acute or convalescent COVID-19. The donor label of this sample is uncertain.

This chain links TRBV5-1 with TRBJ2-3; the D is unclear. This CDR3 is built from 12 residues. The V gene lost 2 bases and the J gene lost 6 bases, with 7 bases spanning the gap. Germline values: CDR1 SGHRS, CDR2 YFSETQ. The DNA of the CDR3 is TGCGCCAGCAGCTTAGTAGTGGATACGCAGTATTTT. It is translated as CASSLVVDTQYF.

The J gene is TRBJ1-3, the V gene TRBV19; maybe TRBD1 (5 bases). The germline V gene encodes CDR1 LNHDA and CDR2 SQIVND (reference sequence). V lost 7 bases and J lost 3, with 16 bases in between. The CDR3 spans 15 residues. DNA for the CDR3: TGTGCCAGTATCCCCCGGGACTCCAGTGGAAACACCATATATTTT. It yields the protein CASIPRDSSGNTIYF.

On this clone itself: Relative to the germline gene, one junction end is altered; a read error may explain this. The CDR3 sequence is CATSGTGLIEPQHF. The CDR3 DNA follows: TGTGCCACTAGTGGGACAGGGTTAATAGAGCCCCAGCATTTT. J is TRBJ1-5 and V is TRBV19, with 9 bases that match TRBD1. The CDR3 extends over 14 amino acids. Germline CDR1 is LNHDA and CDR2 is SQIVND (reference sequence).

This chain connects TRBV6-2 or TRBV6-3 to TRBJ2-5; 8 positions agree with TRBD2. Germline CDR1 is MNHEY and CDR2 is SVGEGT. V trimming: 1 base; J trimming: 3 bases; junction bases outside the gene matches: 7. This CDR3 contains 16 residues. In DNA, the CDR3 is TGTGCCAGCAGTTACTACGGCCCAGCGGGGGAAGAGACCCAGTACTTC. It is translated as CASSYYGPAGEETQYF.

This clone has just one count. This rearrangement joins TRBV30 to TRBJ1-3; TRBD1 might be the D (5 bases). V was shortened by 2 bases and J by 0 bases, with 5 bases between the two germline ends. Per germline, CDR1 GTSNPN and CDR2 SVGIG (reference sequence). This CDR3 is built from 13 residues. The CDR3 is CAWSRGSGNTIYF. CDR3 nucleotides: TGTGCCTGGAGTAGGGGCTCTGGAAACACCATATATTTT.

The chain joins TRBV19 to TRBJ2-1, with TRBD2 identical over 7 bases. The junction had 15 bases not matched to a gene; V was cut back by 3 bases and J by 7 bases. The CDR3 totals 17 residues. Germline CDR1 LNHDA, CDR2 SQIVND (reference sequence). The CDR3 sequence: CASSILLAGSAGNEQFF. CDR3 DNA sequence: TGTGCCAGTAGTATCCTCCTGGCAGGGTCAGCGGGAAATGAGCAGTTCTTC.

The chain couples TRBV2 to TRBJ1-1; 8 bases match TRBD1. The J segment lost 11 bases and the V segment lost 0 bases, leaving 11 bases of the junction unmatched. Germline-derived CDR1 and CDR2 are SNHLY and FYNNEI. CDR3 length equals 15 residues. CDR3 nucleotides: TGTGCCAGCAGTGAAGCGCTTCGGGGACAGGCGGACGCTTTCTTT. Residues: CASSEALRGQADAFF.

This chain links TRBV5-1 with TRBJ2-1; TRBD2 agrees at 16 bases. This CDR3 region has 16 residues. V lost 3 bases and J lost 6; bases outside the gene matches: 3. Germline CDR1 reads SGHRS; CDR2 reads YFSETQ. The CDR3 nucleotides are TGCGCCAGCAGCTCGGGACTAGCGGGGGGGCTCAATGAGCAGTTCTTC. This gives the protein CASSSGLAGGLNEQFF. The variable domain in full, with the rest retrieved from reference TRBV5-1 and TRBJ2-1, is KAGVTQTPRYLIKTRGQQVTLSCSPISGHRSVSWYQQTPGQGLQFLFEYFSETQRNKGNFPGRFSGRQFSNSRSEMNVSTLELGDSALYLCASSSGLAGGLNEQFFGPGTRLTVL.